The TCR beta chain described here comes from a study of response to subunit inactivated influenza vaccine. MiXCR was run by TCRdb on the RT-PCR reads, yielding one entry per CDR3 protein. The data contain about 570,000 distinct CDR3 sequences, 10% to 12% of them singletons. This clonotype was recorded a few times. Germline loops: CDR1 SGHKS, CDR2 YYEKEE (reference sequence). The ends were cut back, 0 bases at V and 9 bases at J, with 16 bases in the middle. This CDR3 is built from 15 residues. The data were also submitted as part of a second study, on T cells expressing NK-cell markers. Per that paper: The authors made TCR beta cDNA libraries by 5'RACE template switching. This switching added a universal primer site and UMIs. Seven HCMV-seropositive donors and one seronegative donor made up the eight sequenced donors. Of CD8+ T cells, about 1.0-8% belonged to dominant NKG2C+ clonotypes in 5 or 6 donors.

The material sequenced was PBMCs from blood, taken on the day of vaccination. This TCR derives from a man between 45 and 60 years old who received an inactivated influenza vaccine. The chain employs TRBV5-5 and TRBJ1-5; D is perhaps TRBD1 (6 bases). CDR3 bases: TGTGCCAGCAGCTTGGAGGGGGACGGTAAAGGGCCCCAGCATTTT. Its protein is CASSLEGDGKGPQHF.